This T cell receptor beta chain comes out of a study of technical replicates of blood from four donors. The method was immunoSEQ multiplex PCR; TCRdb's version includes in-frame clones alone and lacks a portion of them. The sample lists just over 75,000 clones; 85% to 95% were seen once. Germline CDR1 and CDR2: MNHEY and SVGAGI. The germline V and J ends were trimmed by 5 bases and 2 bases, with 16 bases remaining between them. The CDR3 loop spans 15 amino acids. The clonotype was recovered from a human donor in good health. The V call is TRBV6-5, the J call TRBJ2-7; D possibly corresponds to TRBD2 (7 bases). The sequencing input was T cells isolated from PBMCs. The CDR3 DNA reads as TGTGCCAGCAGTCCCCGCGGGGGCTCCGCCTACGAGCAGTACTTC. This translates into CASSPRGGSAYEQYF.